This is a list of T cell receptor beta chains from one sample in a study of radiotherapy plus CTLA-4 blockade in lung cancer. Some clones are missing from TCRdb's copy, which holds only in-frame ones; the method was immunoSEQ multiplex PCR. The top ten hold approximately 5.2% of the sample, which has some 110,000 clones, nearly 80% seen once. Specimen: peripheral blood, collected from a patient treated with radiotherapy plus ipilimumab. These receptors were taken from a human donor with non-small cell lung cancer who had a partial response to radiotherapy plus ipilimumab. The CDR3 runs from the conserved cysteine through the conserved F or W. Each record gives: J gene, D gene, V gene, clone size, CDR3 DNA, CDR3 protein. The D gene is left open where the match is weak. Only part of the rows carry a size: once, few, many, or a class if the clone is expanded.

j_gene: TRBJ1-3
d_gene: TRBD1
v_gene: TRBV15
abundance: NA
CDR3nt: TGTGCCACCAGCAAAAAGGGGGCGCCTGGAAACACCATATATTTT
CDR3aa: CATSKKGAPGNTIYF

j_gene: TRBJ1-2
d_gene: TRBD1
v_gene: TRBV5-1
abundance: NA
CDR3nt: TGCGCCAGCAGCTTTTCAGGGGGCAATAGTGTTGGCTACACCTTC
CDR3aa: CASSFSGGNSVGYTF

j_gene: TRBJ2-5
d_gene: NA
v_gene: TRBV28
abundance: NA
CDR3nt: TGTGCCAGCAGTTCTCTCAGGGTGGAGGAGACCCAGTACTTC
CDR3aa: CASSSLRVEETQYF

j_gene: TRBJ1-1
d_gene: TRBD1
v_gene: TRBV11-2
abundance: NA
CDR3nt: TGTGCCAGCAGCTTCGGGGACAGGGGGAACACTGAAGCTTTCTTT
CDR3aa: CASSFGDRGNTEAFF

j_gene: TRBJ2-7
d_gene: TRBD2
v_gene: TRBV11-3
abundance: once
CDR3nt: TGTGCCAGCAGCTTAGGCGGGGGCTACGAGCAGTACTTC
CDR3aa: CASSLGGGYEQYF

j_gene: TRBJ2-3
d_gene: TRBD1
v_gene: TRBV5-1
abundance: NA
CDR3nt: TGCGCCAGCAGCCCCCCGGACAGGGAGCCGCATACGCAGTATTTT
CDR3aa: CASSPPDREPHTQYF

j_gene: TRBJ2-1
d_gene: TRBD2
v_gene: TRBV28
abundance: NA
CDR3nt: TGTGCCAGCAGTTTAGCGGGGACTAGCGGGAGAAATGAGCAGTTCTTC
CDR3aa: CASSLAGTSGRNEQFF

j_gene: TRBJ1-2
d_gene: NA
v_gene: TRBV27
abundance: once
CDR3nt: TGTGCCAGTTCCCCCGAGGCAAACTATGGCTACACCTTC
CDR3aa: CASSPEANYGYTF

j_gene: TRBJ1-2
d_gene: TRBD1
v_gene: TRBV27
abundance: NA
CDR3nt: TGTGCCAGCAGTCGACAGGGGGCGGTTGGCTACACCTTC
CDR3aa: CASSRQGAVGYTF

j_gene: TRBJ2-7
d_gene: TRBD1
v_gene: TRBV2
abundance: NA
CDR3nt: TGTGCCAGCAGTGCAGAGGGACAGGGGGCCTACGAGCAGTACTTC
CDR3aa: CASSAEGQGAYEQYF

j_gene: TRBJ1-5
d_gene: NA
v_gene: TRBV6-5
abundance: few
CDR3nt: TGTGCCAGCAGTTACCGCAAGGGGGTTGGTCAGCCCCAGCATTTT
CDR3aa: CASSYRKGVGQPQHF

j_gene: TRBJ1-5
d_gene: NA
v_gene: TRBV28
abundance: NA
CDR3nt: TGTGCCAGCAGGTGGGGGGGTGGCCAGCCCCAGCATTTT
CDR3aa: CASRWGGGQPQHF

j_gene: TRBJ1-3
d_gene: NA
v_gene: TRBV6-1
abundance: NA
CDR3nt: TGTGCCAGCAGGGACACGGCTGGAAACACCATATATTTT
CDR3aa: CASRDTAGNTIYF

j_gene: TRBJ2-1
d_gene: NA
v_gene: TRBV27
abundance: NA
CDR3nt: TGTGCCAGCAGCCCAAGGACAGAACCTTGGAATGAGCAGTTCTTC
CDR3aa: CASSPRTEPWNEQFF

j_gene: TRBJ1-5
d_gene: NA
v_gene: TRBV30
abundance: NA
CDR3nt: TGTGCCTGGGACAAGCAGGGAGGTCAGCCCCAGCATTTT
CDR3aa: CAWDKQGGQPQHF

j_gene: TRBJ2-7
d_gene: TRBD2
v_gene: TRBV11-2
abundance: NA
CDR3nt: TGTGCCAGCAGCTTAGATCTACTAGCGGGGAGCTACGAGCAGTACTTC
CDR3aa: CASSLDLLAGSYEQYF

j_gene: TRBJ1-5
d_gene: NA
v_gene: TRBV7-8
abundance: NA
CDR3nt: TGTGCCAGCAGCTTAGACAGGACCCGGCCCCAGCATTTT
CDR3aa: CASSLDRTRPQHF